Presented here are 9 T cell receptor beta chains from one specimen sequenced in a study of T cells in Graves' hyperthyroidism and ophthalmopathy (dated by TCRdb to between 2019 and 2020). The library came from multiplex PCR. Sequencing used an Illumina HiSeq 2000. TCR beta CDR3 regions were amplified from RNA transcripts. A first-round RT-PCR of the TCR CDR3 used the HTBI primer set with the Qiagen OneStep RT-PCR kit. TCRdb reran the public reads through fastp at Q25 and MiXCR, keeping productive beta chains. Every entry covers one CDR3 protein and lists the most common genes and DNA from its rows. Here the sample has under 350,000 distinct CDR3 sequences; over 15% occur a single time. Around 61% of the sample belongs to the ten largest clones. The sample consisted of blood. The receptors come from a woman aged 55 to 70 with Graves' ophthalmopathy.

In its sample, this clonotype was seen many times. The gene calls are TRBV10-3 and TRBJ1-1; D not resolved. CDR1 is ENHRY and CDR2 is SYGVKD in the germline V gene. The CDR3 length is 14 residues. Trimming removed 2 bases at V and 1 base at J, with 8 bases between. CDR3 sequence: CAISETGSNTEAFF. CDR3 DNA: TGTGCCATCAGTGAGACGGGATCGAACACTGAAGCTTTCTTT.

This clonotype was counted at least ten times. The chain links TRBV6-5 to TRBJ2-7; 14 bases agree with TRBD2. This CDR3 has 16 amino acids. The germline V gene has CDR1 MNHEY and CDR2 SVGAGI. V lost 4 bases and J lost 2; bases outside the gene matches: 4. The CDR3 DNA follows: TGTGCCAGCAGTTGGTCGGGACTAGCGGGAGCCTACGAGCAGTACTTC. This gives the protein CASSWSGLAGAYEQYF.

This clonotype was recorded many times. The chain is built from TRBV10-2 and TRBJ1-1, with D unclear. Looked up from germline, CDR1 is WSHSY and CDR2 is SAAADI. There are 15 residues in the CDR3. V was cut by 0 bases and J by 3 bases, with 11 bases left in between. The CDR3 nucleotides read TGCGCCAGCAGTGAGTCGGTCATCCAGTACACTGAAGCTTTCTTT. It codes for CASSESVIQYTEAFF.

A few counts support this clonotype. V usage is TRBV29-1 and J usage is TRBJ2-5, with TRBD2 matching over 7 bases. Germline V CDR1 and CDR2: SQVTM, ANQGSEA. V was pared by 6 bases and J by 5 bases, with 6 bases of the junction left unmatched. This CDR3 has 12 residues. The CDR3: CSVAAGDETQYF. In DNA, the CDR3 is TGCAGCGTCGCCGCGGGAGACGAGACCCAGTACTTC.

This clonotype showed up just a few times. This sequence joins TRBV5-1 and TRBJ2-1; the D is unclear. Trimming took 4 bases from V and 7 from J, leaving 12 bases between them. The CDR3 sequence is 13 residues long. CDR1 is SGHRS, CDR2 YFSETQ, per germline. The CDR3: CASSLEPWNEQFF. CDR3 nucleotide sequence: TGCGCCAGCAGCCTCGAACCCTGGAATGAGCAGTTCTTC.

In its sample, this clonotype was seen many times. V gene TRBV20-1 combines with J gene TRBJ1-5; D is perhaps TRBD1 (6 bases). Per germline, CDR1 DFQATT and CDR2 SNEGSKA (reference sequence). This CDR3 contains 15 residues. Trimming took 0 bases from V and 2 from J, leaving 11 bases between them. The CDR3 loop is CSAREGGGGNQPQHF. The CDR3 nucleotides read TGCAGTGCTAGAGAAGGGGGTGGGGGCAATCAGCCCCAGCATTTT.

As regards this clonotype: This may come from a read error, since a much larger clone is one base off. The chain uses TRBV27 and TRBJ2-7, with 10 positions matching TRBD1. This CDR3 spans 16 amino acids. Germline lookup yields CDR1 MNHEY and CDR2 SMNVEV (reference sequence). V lost 1 base and J lost 7; bases outside the gene matches: 10. The CDR3 DNA sequence: TGTGCCAGCAGTTTATGGATCGACAGGGGGCACAATGAGCAGTACTTC. Its protein is CASSLWIDRGHNEQYF.

This clonotype was detected ten times or more. The rearrangement links TRBV12-5 to TRBJ2-1; D assignment may be TRBD1 or TRBD2 (5 bases each). Trimming shortened V by 3 bases and J by 5 bases, and 11 bases separated the two germline ends. Germline lookup yields CDR1 LGHNT and CDR2 FRNRAP. The CDR3 runs 14 residues. CDR3 nucleotides: TGTGCTAGTGGTTTACGAGAGGGACACAATGAGCAGTTCTTC. Its translation: CASGLREGHNEQFF.

This clonotype was recorded many times. The V and J genes are TRBV6-1 and TRBJ1-1; TRBD1 matches 12 bases. Germline CDR1 and CDR2: MNHNS and SASEGT. CDR3 length equals 14 residues. J was trimmed by 4 bases and V by 6 bases; bases with no gene match: 3. The DNA for the CDR3 is TGTGCCAGCAGGAGGGGACAGGGGGCCACTGAAGCTTTCTTT. Translating gives CASRRGQGATEAFF.